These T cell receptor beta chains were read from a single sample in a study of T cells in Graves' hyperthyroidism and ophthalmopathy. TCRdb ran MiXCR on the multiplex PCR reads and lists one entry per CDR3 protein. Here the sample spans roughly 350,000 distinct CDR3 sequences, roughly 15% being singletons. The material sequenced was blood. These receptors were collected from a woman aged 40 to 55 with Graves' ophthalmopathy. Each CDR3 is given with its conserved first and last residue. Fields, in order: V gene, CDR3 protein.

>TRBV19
CASSIQGVNGELFF
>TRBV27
CASSLIAGEGYEQYF
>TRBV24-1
CATSDFGGGPTDTQYF
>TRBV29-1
CSVETGYGYEQYF
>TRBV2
CASRLFTDTQYF
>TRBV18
CASSRLAGANEETQYF
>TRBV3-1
CASSRRPDRVETQYF
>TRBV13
CASSLAPRGTGELFF
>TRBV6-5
CASSSSGTMNSPLHF
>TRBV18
CASSPLRGAEAFF
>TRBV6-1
CASSRGGFETGSYEQYF
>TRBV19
CASSRPGTGVSPLHF
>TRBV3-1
CASSVARFGSGRPDTQYF
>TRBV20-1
CSARSPRAYEQYF
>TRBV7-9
CASSLFPGFVADTQYF
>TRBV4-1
CASNQSGRALTEAFF
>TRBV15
CATSRVLETGTYEQYF
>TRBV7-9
CASSLPGGTGNNEQFF
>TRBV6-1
CASSVAGGPSYNEQFF
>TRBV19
CASTGGVADTQYF
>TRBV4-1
CASSQGRTGAFF
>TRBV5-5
CASSDLLADFQETQYF
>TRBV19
CASRTKGGRSGEQFF
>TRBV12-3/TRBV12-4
CASYKGGLAGSDEQFF
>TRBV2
CASSELGTGNYGYTF
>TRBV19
CASSIGAYNEQFF
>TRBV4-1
CASSQVWDRTYEQYF
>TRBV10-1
CASSEEVRGELFF
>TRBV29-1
CSVGGPGRSIYGYTF